The sample holds a few counts of the clone carrying this TCR beta chain. A second PCR, run for roughly 7 to 12 cycles, used a sample-barcoded 5' primer plus a J-beta primer mix. Via MiXCR, TCRdb re-called the 5' RACE reads, giving one row per CDR3 protein. The data contain about 1,400,000 distinct CDR3 sequences, roughly 40% of them singletons. This sample is drawn from a study of blood T cells in healthy people across ages. The V end was cut by 2 bases, the J end by 0 bases, with 13 bases between. This CDR3 contains 17 residues. In germline, CDR1 is SEHNR, CDR2 FQNEAQ (reference sequence). Sequenced: blood. This rearrangement joins TRBV7-9 to TRBJ2-2; TRBD2 might be the D (6 bases). This sequence was found in a young woman in good health. The CDR3 region has the DNA TGTGCCAGCAGCTTATCTGGAGGGGCTGCGAACACCGGGGAGCTGTTTTTT. Its translation: CASSLSGGAANTGELFF.